This section outlines one T cell receptor (beta chain) sequence together with its context. The data were taken from a study of OX40 agonist ivuxolimab in advanced cancers. Assay: immunoSEQ multiplex PCR; the TCRdb copy retains only in-frame clones and omits some. The data contain about 64,000 clones, 80% to 90% of them singletons. The CDR3 is made up of 10 amino acids. CDR1 MGHDK and CDR2 SYGVNS come from the germline V gene. V was shortened by 6 bases and J by 6 bases, with 4 bases between the two germline ends. Sequencing used CD4+ or CD8+ T cells sorted from blood, obtained in a trial of the OX40 agonist ivuxolimab. The chain couples TRBV25-1 to TRBJ2-3; no clear D gene. This TCR was recovered from an adult with an advanced solid tumor such as melanoma, head and neck, liver or kidney cancer. CDR3: CASRRDTQYF. The CDR3 DNA follows: TGTGCCAGCAGGCGGGATACGCAGTATTTT.